Listed below are T cell receptor beta chains from one sample, sequenced in a study of CD8 T cells in Susac syndrome. TCRdb used MiXCR to reprocess the immunoSEQ multiplex PCR reads, holding one entry per CDR3 protein. This sample has 70,000 to 75,000 distinct CDR3 sequences, with approximately 93% found just once. The sample consisted of CD4+ T cells from PBMCs. Receptors were obtained from a human donor with Susac syndrome. Each CDR3 is given with its conserved first and last residue. The D gene is left open where the match is weak.

J gene	D gene	V gene	CDR3 DNA	CDR3 protein
TRBJ2-1	-	TRBV20-1	TGCAGTAGACACAGGTACAATGAGCAGTTCTTC	CSRHRYNEQFF
TRBJ1-1	-	TRBV7-8	TGTGCCAGCAGCTGGGCGTGGGGGGGCAGGACTGAAGCTTTCTTT	CASSWAWGGRTEAFF
TRBJ2-7	-	TRBV6-2/TRBV6-3	TGTGCCAGCAGTTACGGGACGGGACGTTCCCACGAGCAGTACTTC	CASSYGTGRSHEQYF
TRBJ1-1	-	TRBV28	TGTGCCAGCAGTTTGCCCATGAACACTGAAGCTTTCTTT	CASSLPMNTEAFF
TRBJ2-2	-	TRBV7-3	TGTGCCAGCAGCTTAATGGGGACGGACACCGGGGAGCTGTTTTTT	CASSLMGTDTGELFF
TRBJ2-2	TRBD1	TRBV5-4	TGTGCCAGCAGCTTGCTAGACAGGGGGCACACGGGGGAGCTGTTTTTT	CASSLLDRGHTGELFF
TRBJ2-1	-	TRBV7-3	TGTGCCAGCAGCTTAGTGCAGAACAGGCCCAATGAGCAGTTCTTC	CASSLVQNRPNEQFF
TRBJ2-1	TRBD2	TRBV9	TGTGCCAGCAGCGGGCGACCGCGGGGGGCACACAATGAGCAGTTCTTC	CASSGRPRGAHNEQFF
TRBJ2-3	-	TRBV29-1	TGCAGCGTCGGCCTAGCGTTTAGCACAGATACGCAGTATTTT	CSVGLAFSTDTQYF
TRBJ1-6	TRBD1	TRBV5-1	TGCGCCAGCAGCTCCGGGACAGGGGGGGAAGTGCTCCACTTT	CASSSGTGGEVLHF
TRBJ2-3	TRBD2	TRBV27	TGTGCCAGCAGGAGCGGGGGTAGCACAGATACGCAGTATTTT	CASRSGGSTDTQYF
TRBJ2-3	-	TRBV5-1	TGCGCCAGCAGCTTGTGGGCAGGGTCAACAGATACGCAGTATTTT	CASSLWAGSTDTQYF
TRBJ1-3	-	TRBV29-1	TGCAGCGCACCGGGACAAGGAAACACCATATATTTT	CSAPGQGNTIYF
TRBJ2-4	-	TRBV7-9	TGTGCCAGCAACCCGGAGGGGTTCCAAAACATTCAGTACTTC	CASNPEGFQNIQYF
TRBJ1-2	-	TRBV11-3	TGTGCCAGCAGCCGCACCGCAGGCGACTTTAACTATGGCTACACCTTC	CASSRTAGDFNYGYTF
TRBJ2-5	TRBD2	TRBV7-2	TGTGCCAGCAGCCCGGGGGTGACTAGCGGGGGGTCCCAAGAGACCCAGTACTTC	CASSPGVTSGGSQETQYF
TRBJ1-5	-	TRBV4-1	TGCGCCAGCAGCCGGTCCGACGGAGACAATCAGCCCCAGCATTTT	CASSRSDGDNQPQHF
TRBJ1-1	TRBD1	TRBV6-5	TGTGCCAGCAGTCCCCGGGACAGGTGGAACACTGAAGCTTTCTTT	CASSPRDRWNTEAFF
TRBJ2-2	-	TRBV20-1	TGCAGTGCTAGAGCTCGACCGGGAGGGGAGCTGTTTTTT	CSARARPGGELFF